This entry concerns a single TCR beta chain. Germline CDR1 SGHTA, CDR2 FQGNSA. CDR3 length: 16 residues. V lost 5 bases to trimming and J lost 7 bases; unmatched junction nucleotides: 12. This specimen comes from a study of blood T cell repertoires in COVID-19. About the study: Samples of COVID-19 (acute and convalescent) were obtained from the United States, Italy and Spain.

Sequencing was performed with immunoSEQ multiplex PCR; in TCRdb, only in-frame clones are kept and a portion is missing. The sample shows more than 350,000 clones, roughly nine tenths of them seen only once. This TCR was sampled from a man in his late teens or twenties who had recovered from COVID-19. Sequencing used PBMCs or T cells enriched from blood (not recorded which). The chain has TRBV7-2 and TRBJ2-2; the match to TRBD2 covers 8 bases. CDR3 residues: CASSPKTGTSFGELFF. CDR3 DNA: TGTGCCAGCAGCCCAAAGACCGGGACTAGTTTCGGGGAGCTGTTTTTT.